The subject of this entry is one T cell receptor beta chain. The data are from a study of blood T cell repertoires in COVID-19. Turning to the study itself: Spain, Italy and the United States supplied samples that represented acute and convalescent COVID-19.

Clones were sequenced by immunoSEQ multiplex PCR, and TCRdb holds only the in-frame ones, with some missing. This table has roughly 380,000 clones, 80% to 90% appearing once. The sequenced material came from PBMCs or T cells enriched from blood (not recorded which). This sequence originates from a man under 40 who had recovered from COVID-19.

The CDR3 protein is CASSRVGDTGELFF. CDR3 nucleotide sequence: TGCGCCAGCAGCCGGGTAGGGGACACCGGGGAGCTGTTTTTT. The chain links TRBV5-1 to TRBJ2-2; D might be TRBD1 (5 bases). Trimming cost V 4 bases and J 3 bases, with 10 bases left between them. Germline CDR1 is SGHRS and CDR2 is YFSETQ. This CDR3 comprises 14 residues.